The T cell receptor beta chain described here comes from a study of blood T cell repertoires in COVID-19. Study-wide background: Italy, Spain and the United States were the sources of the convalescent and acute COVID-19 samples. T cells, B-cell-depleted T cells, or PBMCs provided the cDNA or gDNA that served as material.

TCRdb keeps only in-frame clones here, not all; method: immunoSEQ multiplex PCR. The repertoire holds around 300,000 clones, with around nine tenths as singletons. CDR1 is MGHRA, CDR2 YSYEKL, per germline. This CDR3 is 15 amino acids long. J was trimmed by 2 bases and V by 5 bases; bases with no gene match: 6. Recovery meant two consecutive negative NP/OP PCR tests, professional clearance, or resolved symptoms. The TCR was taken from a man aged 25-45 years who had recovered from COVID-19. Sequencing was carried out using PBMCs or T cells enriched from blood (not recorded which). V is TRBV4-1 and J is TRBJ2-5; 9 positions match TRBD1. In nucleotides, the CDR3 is TGCGCCAGCAGCACTCGACAGGGGGGGCAAGAGACCCAGTACTTC. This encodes CASSTRQGGQETQYF.